This T cell receptor (beta chain) was profiled in a study of T cells in Graves' hyperthyroidism and ophthalmopathy (dated by TCRdb to between 2018 and 2020). Study-wide context: Peripheral blood samples were taken at the time of initial diagnosis, prior to any treatment. To identify distinguishing TCR V-J signatures, a discovery cohort of some 99 patients was used, comprising roughly 45 with Graves' ophthalmopathy and 57 with stable Graves' hyperthyroidism. Prospective prediction of ophthalmopathy was tested in an independent validation cohort consisting of 18 to 20 hyperthyroidism patients and approximately 16 patients who later progressed to ophthalmopathy. The approximately 100 discovery patients were randomly split 7:3 into training and test sets. In more than 5 Graves' hyperthyroidism patients, the study also compared T-cell repertoires from thyroid tissue with T-cell repertoires from blood. After blood sampling, hyperthyroidism patients were treated with methimazole at a starting dose of 30 mg daily, and ophthalmopathy patients were treated with high-dose intravenous methylprednisolone. TCR Vbeta CDR3 sequencing of roughly 140 peripheral blood samples (more than 40 ophthalmopathy, roughly 74 hyperthyroidism and 17 progressor patients) is reported in the paper. General findings and caveats noted by the study authors: Most expanded thyroid clonotypes (frequency above 0.001) were also found in blood, which suggests that blood repertoires may mirror thyroid immune responses. In validation, progression to ophthalmopathy was predicted by the model with 55% to 71% sensitivity and about 72% specificity, a median of roughly 6 months before onset. A model built on a 13 V-J signature distinguished ophthalmopathy from stable hyperthyroidism, reaching 87.88% sensitivity and about 81% specificity in cross-validation and 80%/75% in testing. No statistical method was used to set the sample size in advance, and investigators knew the group allocation.

This clonotype was observed many times. It lacks a known antigen. Base qualities are missing; no much larger clone stands one base away. Taken from the germline V gene (reference sequence), the CDR1 and CDR2 loops are DFQATT and SNEGSKA. V and J are trimmed by 4 bases and 7 bases, and the gene matches miss 7 bases of the junction. The CDR3 holds 13 amino acids from the cysteine to the phenylalanine. The read is trimmed to its CDR3 DNA, 39 bases read in frame from base 1. The TCR beta CDR3 regions were amplified from RNA transcripts. The first round of RT-PCR for the TCR CDR3 was performed with the HTBI primer set and the Qiagen OneStep RT-PCR kit. Libraries were constructed in a second round of multiplex PCR, after which size selection and purification were carried out. Sequencing of the libraries was done on an Illumina HiSeq2000 using paired-end 100 bp reads. On the authors' methods: Raw data were processed with SOAPnuke, discarding reads with adapters, uncalled bases, mean Phred below 15, or no exact constant-primer or identifier match. High-quality paired reads were merged using COPE v1.2.5, and each unique nucleotide sequence was defined as a clonotype. MiTCR v1.1 was used to align the clonotypes against IMGT TRBV, TRBD and TRBJ reference segments. The analysis was restricted to V-J combinations with a frequency above 0.0001, which together covered over 99% of the repertoires. The TCS score was defined as the ratio of F50 (clonal expansion) to E x V (chaos), calculated using BLOSUM62-based TCRdist between CDR3 peptides within each V-J. Welch's t-statistics and random forest reduced 500 to 550 V-J features to 10 to 15, which were used in a naive Bayes classifier (R e1071). TCRdb reprocessed the public reads (quality trimming at Q25 with fastp, clone calling with MiXCR) and kept in-frame beta chains. Rows merge per CDR3 protein into single entries with the most common DNA and genes. TCRdb's processing, not the study's, gives the V and J calls here. In this sample the table shows around 340,000 distinct CDR3 sequences, 15% to 20% of which occur a single time. The ten largest clones add up to under 55% of the sample.

A patient counted as having stable Graves' hyperthyroidism if no progression to ophthalmopathy occurred over 18 months of follow-up. The hyperthyroidism patients were between 18 and 65 years old and newly diagnosed, with a disease duration of less than 2 months. Patients with uncontrolled infections, other autoimmune diseases, pregnancy or lactation were excluded. Diagnoses were based on clinical symptoms, serum thyroxine and TRAb, thyroid ultrasound and orbital computed tomography. PBMCs were isolated from approximately 10 ml of fresh peripheral blood by Ficoll-Paque density gradient centrifugation. Total RNA was extracted with Trizol reagent, and quality was checked on an Agilent 2100 Bioanalyzer.

The sequenced sample consisted of blood. The TCR sequence derives from a woman in her fifties or sixties with Graves' hyperthyroidism. The chain couples TRBV20-1 to TRBJ1-5, with TRBD1 matching 7 junction bases. The DNA sequence is as follows: TGCAGTGCTACGACAGGGCTGGGACAGCCCCAGCATTTT. It is translated as CSATTGLGQPQHF.